Below, 8 T cell receptor beta chains from the same sample are listed, as sequenced in a study of shared clonotypes between healthy human individuals. Method: immunoSEQ multiplex PCR; TCRdb's copy keeps in-frame clones and lacks some. This table has approximately 1,500,000 clones, 98% appearing once. What was sequenced was naive CD4+ T cells sorted from blood. Regarding subset: CD45RA+ positively selected. All receptors come from a man aged 30 to 45 in good health.

V and J are TRBV11-2 and TRBJ1-1; D is undetermined. Germline V gene data show CDR1 as SGHAT and CDR2 as FQNNGV. V shed 5 bases and J shed 2 bases, with 9 bases lying between them. The CDR3 covers 13 residues. Here the CDR3 DNA reads TGTGCCAGCAGCCCCAGTCTAAACACTGAAGCTTTCTTT. This sequence encodes CASSPSLNTEAFF. The full variable domain, with the rest looked up from reference TRBV11-2 and TRBJ1-1, is EAGVAQSPRYKIIEKRQSVAFWCNPISGHATLYWYQQILGQGPKLLIQFQNNGVVDDSQLPKDRFSAERLKGVDSTLKIQPAKLEDSAVYLCASSPSLNTEAFFGQGTRLTVV.

V usage is TRBV28 and J usage is TRBJ2-2; D perhaps matches TRBD1 (6 bases). CDR1 MDHEN and CDR2 SYDVKM come from the germline V gene. The CDR3 spans 16 residues. Trimming left V 6 bases short and J 5 bases short, with 19 bases between. The CDR3 sequence is CASSLWGGGRTGELFF. The CDR3 bases are TGTGCCAGCAGCCTCTGGGGTGGGGGCCGGACCGGGGAGCTGTTTTTT.

Regarding this clone: In the same sample, other DNA sequences code for this CDR3. The chain links TRBV7-2 to TRBJ1-1; D perhaps matches TRBD1 (6 bases). Germline values: CDR1 SGHTA, CDR2 FQGNSA. This CDR3 region has 12 residues. V was clipped by 2 bases and J by 6 bases, with 7 bases between them. The CDR3 DNA reads TGTGCCAGCAGCTTAACAGGGTCTGAAGCTTTCTTT. Encoded protein: CASSLTGSEAFF. The full variable domain, with the rest looked up from reference TRBV7-2 and TRBJ1-1, is GAGVSQSPSNKVTEKGKDVELRCDPISGHTALYWYRQSLGQGLEFLIYFQGNSAPDKSGLPSDRFSAERTGGSVSTLTIQRTQQEDSAVYLCASSLTGSEAFFGQGTRLTVV.

This clone came up once. The chain has TRBV2 and TRBJ2-7; TRBD2 might be the D (6 bases). CDR1 and CDR2 (germline): SNHLY, FYNNEI. Trimming removed 6 bases at V and 6 bases at J, with 18 bases between. The CDR3 loop spans 14 amino acids. This CDR3 is CASSSGTAGSEQYF. The CDR3 DNA is TGTGCCAGCAGCTCCGGGACCGCGGGGAGCGAGCAGTACTTC.

The table lists this clone with a count of one. This sequence joins TRBV5-6 and TRBJ2-5, with 7 bases that match TRBD1. The germline gives CDR1 SGHDT, CDR2 YYEEEE. The CDR3 covers 13 residues. The ends lost 4 bases at V and 4 bases at J; junction bases unmatched: 4. The CDR3 coding sequence is TGTGCCAGCAGCACACACAGGGGAGAGACCCAGTACTTC. Protein product: CASSTHRGETQYF.

About this clone: The sample contains more than one DNA sequence encoding this CDR3. V and J are TRBV7-2 and TRBJ2-7; TRBD2 is a possible D gene (5 bases). Per germline, CDR1 SGHTA and CDR2 FQGNSA. The CDR3 totals 13 residues. V was shortened by 5 bases and J by 1 base, with 9 bases between the two germline ends. The DNA for the CDR3 is TGTGCCAGCAGCCTTGGACTTTCCTACGAGCAGTACTTC. Translated, it gives CASSLGLSYEQYF.

This rearrangement joins TRBV29-1 to TRBJ2-1; 8 bases are shared with TRBD1. From germline, CDR1 is SQVTM and CDR2 ANQGSEA. V lost 7 bases to trimming and J lost 5 bases; unmatched junction nucleotides: 7. The CDR3 has 13 amino acids. The CDR3 DNA is TGCAGCGCCCAAAGACAGGGGAACAATGAGCAGTTCTTC. As protein: CSAQRQGNNEQFF.

The chain recombines TRBV7-2 with TRBJ2-5; 7 bases fit TRBD2. This CDR3 has 18 amino acids. J was trimmed by 0 bases and V by 1 base; bases with no gene match: 11. Germline CDR1 and CDR2: SGHTA and FQGNSA. Here the CDR3 DNA reads TGTGCCAGCAGCTTAGTAGGCCCGCTAGCGGTGAACCAAGAGACCCAGTACTTC. Translated: CASSLVGPLAVNQETQYF.